This T cell receptor beta chain was recovered during a study of T cells in Graves' hyperthyroidism and ophthalmopathy. Study-wide findings and caveats: The model predicted ophthalmopathy a median roughly 6.3 months before onset.

Amplification of TCR beta CDR3 regions used RNA as the template. The primer set for the first-round RT-PCR of the TCR CDR3 was HTBI. TCRdb reprocessed the multiplex PCR reads via MiXCR and lists one record per CDR3 protein. This table has 350,000 to 500,000 distinct CDR3 sequences, about 13% appearing once. This clonotype was recorded only once. Its cognate antigen is unknown. The CDR3 extends over 18 amino acids. The germline CDR1 and CDR2 sequences are SGHTA and FQGTGA. The J segment lost 3 bases and the V segment lost 5 bases, leaving 12 bases of the junction unmatched. The source material was blood. This rearrangement joins TRBV7-3 to TRBJ2-6; 8 positions match TRBD2. This TCR derives from a woman between 18 and 29 years old with Graves' hyperthyroidism. CDR3 sequence (DNA): TGTGCCAGCAGCCCCGGGAGGGGAGTATCGGGTGGGGCCAACGTCCTGACTTTC. Protein sequence: CASSPGRGVSGGANVLTF.